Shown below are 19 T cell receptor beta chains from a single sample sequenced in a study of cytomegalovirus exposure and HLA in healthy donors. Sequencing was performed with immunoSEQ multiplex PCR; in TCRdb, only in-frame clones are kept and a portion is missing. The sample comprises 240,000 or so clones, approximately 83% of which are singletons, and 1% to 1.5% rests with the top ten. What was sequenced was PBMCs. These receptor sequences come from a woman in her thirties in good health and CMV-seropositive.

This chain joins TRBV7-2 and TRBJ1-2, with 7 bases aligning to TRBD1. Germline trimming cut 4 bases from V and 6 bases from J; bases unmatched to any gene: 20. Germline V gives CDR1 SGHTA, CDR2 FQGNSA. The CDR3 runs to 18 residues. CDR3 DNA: TGTGCCAGCAGCTCGCTTACCAGGGGGTCGGACCGAGTCAATGGCTACACCTTC. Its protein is CASSSLTRGSDRVNGYTF. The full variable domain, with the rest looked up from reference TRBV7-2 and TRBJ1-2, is GAGVSQSPSNKVTEKGKDVELRCDPISGHTALYWYRQSLGQGLEFLIYFQGNSAPDKSGLPSDRFSAERTGGSVSTLTIQRTQQEDSAVYLCASSSLTRGSDRVNGYTFGSGTRLTVV.

The DNA for the CDR3 is TGTGCCACCAGCAGAGCCCAGGGAACTCAGCCCCAGCATTTT. This codes for CATSRAQGTQPQHF. The chain employs TRBV15 and TRBJ1-5; D might be TRBD1 (5 bases). Trimming pared 1 base from V and 6 bases from J, leaving 10 bases between. Per the germline V gene, CDR1 is LNHNV and CDR2 is YYDKDF (reference sequence). The CDR3 covers 14 residues.

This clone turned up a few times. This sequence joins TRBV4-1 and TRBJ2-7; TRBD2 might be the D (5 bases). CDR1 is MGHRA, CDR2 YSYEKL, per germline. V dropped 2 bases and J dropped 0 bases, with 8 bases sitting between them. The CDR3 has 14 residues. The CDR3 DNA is TGCGCCAGCAGCCAATATGGGAGCTCCTACGAGCAGTACTTC. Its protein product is CASSQYGSSYEQYF.

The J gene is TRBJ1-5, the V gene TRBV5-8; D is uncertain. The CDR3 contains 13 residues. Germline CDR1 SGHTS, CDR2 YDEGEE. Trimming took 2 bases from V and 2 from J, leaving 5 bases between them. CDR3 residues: CASSFVGNQPQHF. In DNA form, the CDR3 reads TGTGCCAGCAGCTTTGTCGGCAATCAGCCCCAGCATTTT.

The CDR3 here is CASSVVGGGTTGELFF. In DNA, the CDR3 is TGTGCCAGCAGCGTAGTAGGCGGGGGGACGACCGGGGAGCTGTTTTTT. This chain links TRBV9 with TRBJ2-2, with 8 bases identical to TRBD2. The CDR3 consists of 16 residues. With 0 bases clipped from V and 5 bases from J, the junction kept 6 bases outside the gene matches. Germline V gene lookup returns CDR1 SGDLS and CDR2 YYNGEE.

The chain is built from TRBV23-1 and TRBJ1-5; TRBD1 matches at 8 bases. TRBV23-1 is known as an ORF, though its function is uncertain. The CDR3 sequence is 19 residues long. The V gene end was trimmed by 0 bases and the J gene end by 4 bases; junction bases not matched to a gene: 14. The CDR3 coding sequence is TGCGCCAGCAGTCAATCGGTATCTTTAGAGGACAGGGCGAATCAGCCCCAGCATTTT. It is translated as CASSQSVSLEDRANQPQHF.

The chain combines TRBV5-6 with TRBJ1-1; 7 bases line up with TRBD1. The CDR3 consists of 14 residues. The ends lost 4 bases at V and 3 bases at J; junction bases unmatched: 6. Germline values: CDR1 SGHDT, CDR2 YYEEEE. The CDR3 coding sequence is TGTGCCAGCAGCGACAGGGATGGCTACACTGAAGCTTTCTTT. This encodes CASSDRDGYTEAFF.

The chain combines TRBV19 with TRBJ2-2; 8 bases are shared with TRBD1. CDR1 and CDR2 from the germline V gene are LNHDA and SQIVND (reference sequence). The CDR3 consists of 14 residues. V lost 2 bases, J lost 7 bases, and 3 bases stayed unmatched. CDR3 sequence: CASSIQGAGGELFF. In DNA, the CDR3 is TGTGCCAGTAGTATACAGGGGGCAGGCGGGGAGCTGTTTTTT.

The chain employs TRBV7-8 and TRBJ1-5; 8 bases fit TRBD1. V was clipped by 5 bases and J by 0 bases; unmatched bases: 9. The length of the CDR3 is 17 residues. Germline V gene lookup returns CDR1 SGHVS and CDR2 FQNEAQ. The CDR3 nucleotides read TGTGCCAGCAGCACCGGACAGGGCCAAGATAGCAATCAGCCCCAGCATTTT. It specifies CASSTGQGQDSNQPQHF.

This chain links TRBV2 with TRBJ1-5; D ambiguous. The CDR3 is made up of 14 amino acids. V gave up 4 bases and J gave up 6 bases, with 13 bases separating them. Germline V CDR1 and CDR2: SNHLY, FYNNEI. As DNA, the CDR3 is TGTGCCAGCAGTGGGCGGTCTCGGAGTCAGCCCCAGCATTTT. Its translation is CASSGRSRSQPQHF.

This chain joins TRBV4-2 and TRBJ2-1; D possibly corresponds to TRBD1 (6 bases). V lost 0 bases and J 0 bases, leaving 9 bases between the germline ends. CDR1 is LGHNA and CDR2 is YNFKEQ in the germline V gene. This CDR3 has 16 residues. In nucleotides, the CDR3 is TGTGCCAGCAGCCAAGAGCAGGGGAGCTCCTACAATGAGCAGTTCTTC. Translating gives CASSQEQGSSYNEQFF.

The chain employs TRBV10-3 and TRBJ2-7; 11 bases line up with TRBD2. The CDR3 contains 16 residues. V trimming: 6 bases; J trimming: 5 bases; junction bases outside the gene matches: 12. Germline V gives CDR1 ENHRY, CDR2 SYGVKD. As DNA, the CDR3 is TGTGCCATCAGGCCTAACTCTGGGACTAGCGGAAACGAGCAGTACTTC. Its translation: CAIRPNSGTSGNEQYF.

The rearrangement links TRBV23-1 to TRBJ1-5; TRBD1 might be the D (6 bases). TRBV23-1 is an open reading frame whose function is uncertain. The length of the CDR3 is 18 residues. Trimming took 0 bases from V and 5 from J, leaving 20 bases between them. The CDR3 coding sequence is TGCGCCAGCAGTCAATCTATGGGGCAGGGGTGTTCCGATCAGCCCCAGCATTTT. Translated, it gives CASSQSMGQGCSDQPQHF.

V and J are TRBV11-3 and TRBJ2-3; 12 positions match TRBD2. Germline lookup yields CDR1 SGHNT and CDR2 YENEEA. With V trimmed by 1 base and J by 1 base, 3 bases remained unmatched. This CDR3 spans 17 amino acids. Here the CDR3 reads CASSLALAGGGTDTQYF. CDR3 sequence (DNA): TGTGCCAGCAGCTTAGCACTAGCGGGAGGTGGCACAGATACGCAGTATTTT. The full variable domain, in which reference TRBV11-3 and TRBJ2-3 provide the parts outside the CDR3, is EAGVVQSPRYKIIEKKQPVAFWCNPISGHNTLYWYLQNLGQGPELLIRYENEEAVDDSQLPKDRFSAERLKGVDSTLKIQPAELGDSAVYLCASSLALAGGGTDTQYFGPGTRLTVL.

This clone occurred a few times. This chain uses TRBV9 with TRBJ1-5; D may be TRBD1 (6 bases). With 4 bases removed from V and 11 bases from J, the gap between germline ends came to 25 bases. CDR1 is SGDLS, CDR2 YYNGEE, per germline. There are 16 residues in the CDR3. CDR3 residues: CASSRSGTPLESAQHF. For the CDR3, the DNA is TGTGCCAGCAGCCGCTCCGGGACACCGTTAGAATCGGCCCAGCATTTT.

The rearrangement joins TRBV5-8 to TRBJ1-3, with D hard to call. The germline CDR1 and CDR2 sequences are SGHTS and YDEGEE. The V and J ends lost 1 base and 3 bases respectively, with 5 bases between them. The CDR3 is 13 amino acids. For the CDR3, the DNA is TGTGCCAGCAGCTTGCGGGGTGGAAACACCATATATTTT. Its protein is CASSLRGGNTIYF.

The CDR3 here is CASSTLAGGRYHEQYF. DNA of the CDR3: TGTGCCAGCAGCACCCTGGCGGGCGGGAGATACCACGAGCAGTACTTC. This rearrangement joins TRBV11-2 to TRBJ2-7; TRBD2 agrees at 7 bases. The CDR3 is 16 residues long. CDR1 and CDR2 (germline): SGHAT, FQNNGV. V lost 5 bases, J lost 5 bases, and 15 bases stayed unmatched.

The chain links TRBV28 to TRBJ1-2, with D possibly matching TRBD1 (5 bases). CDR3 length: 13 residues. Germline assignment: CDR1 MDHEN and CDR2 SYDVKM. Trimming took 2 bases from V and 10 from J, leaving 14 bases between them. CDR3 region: CASSLPTEDYYTF. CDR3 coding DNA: TGTGCCAGCAGTTTACCGACAGAGGATTACTACACCTTC.

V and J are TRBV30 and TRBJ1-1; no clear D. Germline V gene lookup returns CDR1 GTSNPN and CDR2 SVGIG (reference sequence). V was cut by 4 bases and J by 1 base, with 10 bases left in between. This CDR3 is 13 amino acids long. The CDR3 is CAWTQSPNTEAFF. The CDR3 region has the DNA TGTGCCTGGACACAGAGCCCGAACACTGAAGCTTTCTTT.